The 31 T cell receptor beta chains given below trace back to one sample, sequenced in a study of T cell repertoires in cytomegalovirus infection. MiXCR was run by TCRdb on the reads, yielding one entry per CDR3 protein. The sample contains roughly 720,000 distinct CDR3 sequences, roughly a third of which appear only once. Sequencing was carried out using PBMCs. The receptors shown here come from a human donor in good health (CMV status not recorded). Some clones in this sample may be carry-over from other donors' samples.

This chain joins TRBV7-9 and TRBJ2-1; D call uncertain. Per the germline V gene, CDR1 is SEHNR and CDR2 is FQNEAQ (reference sequence). This CDR3 has 11 residues. V dropped 3 bases and J dropped 9 bases, with 6 bases sitting between them. CDR3 sequence: CASSFKSEQFF. The CDR3 region has the DNA TGTGCCAGCAGCTTCAAGAGTGAGCAGTTCTTC.

The rearrangement links TRBV29-1 to TRBJ1-3, with D possibly matching TRBD1 (6 bases). The CDR3 loop spans 13 amino acids. V shed 7 bases and J shed 0 bases, with 10 bases lying between them. Germline V gene data show CDR1 as SQVTM and CDR2 as ANQGSEA. The CDR3 spells CSGRGASGNTIYF. In nucleotides, the CDR3 is TGCAGCGGGAGGGGGGCCTCTGGAAACACCATATATTTT.

The chain employs TRBV20-1 and TRBJ1-1; D ambiguous. The CDR3 consists of 15 residues. From germline, CDR1 is DFQATT and CDR2 SNEGSKA (reference sequence). V lost 4 bases, J lost 7 bases, and 22 bases lay in between. For the CDR3, the DNA is TGCAGTGCTAATTTCGACCGGGCCCACAGCTTTGAAGCTTTCTTT. Translating gives CSANFDRAHSFEAFF.

V and J are TRBV5-1 and TRBJ1-1; D is ambiguous. Per germline, CDR1 SGHRS and CDR2 YFSETQ. This CDR3 region has 13 residues. The V and J ends lost 0 bases and 10 bases respectively, with 13 bases between them. CDR3 protein: CASSLERVSSAFF. DNA of the CDR3: TGCGCCAGCAGCTTGGAGCGGGTTTCGTCAGCTTTCTTT.

This clonotype has a count of ten or more. This rearrangement joins TRBV28 to TRBJ2-1; 12 bases agree with TRBD2. J gave up 8 bases and V 8 bases, and 16 bases lay outside the gene matches. The CDR3 loop spans 17 amino acids. Germline V gene lookup returns CDR1 MDHEN and CDR2 SYDVKM. The DNA of the CDR3 is TGTGCCAGCCTGGCGGGGCTAGCGGGAGGGCCAGACGATGAGCAGTTCTTC. Protein: CASLAGLAGGPDDEQFF.

This clonotype has a count of ten or more. The chain combines TRBV7-2 with TRBJ2-5, with D perhaps given as TRBD1 or TRBD2 (5 bases each). Germline V gives CDR1 SGHTA, CDR2 FQGNSA. This CDR3 contains 19 residues. Trimming shortened V by 3 bases and J by 5 bases, and 28 bases separated the two germline ends. CDR3 nucleotides: TGTGCCAGCAGCTTTTCCCTCCTTGGGACGTTTAGTCACCGGGAGACCCAGTACTTC. It yields the protein CASSFSLLGTFSHRETQYF.

This clonotype was observed many times. The chain is built from TRBV29-1 and TRBJ2-3; a weak D match, TRBD1 (6 bases). CDR3 length: 14 amino acids. Trimming shortened V by 6 bases and J by 2 bases, and 15 bases separated the two germline ends. Germline V CDR1 and CDR2: SQVTM, ANQGSEA. Here the CDR3 reads CSVDAGAFTDTQYF. Written as DNA, the CDR3 is TGCAGCGTGGATGCAGGGGCCTTCACAGATACGCAGTATTTT.

This clonotype was counted only a few times. V is TRBV28 and J is TRBJ2-1, with 7 bases aligning to TRBD2. There are 12 residues in the CDR3. The germline CDR1 and CDR2 sequences are MDHEN and SYDVKM. V shed 8 bases and J 8 bases; nucleotides not matched to a gene: 6. CDR3 loop: CASGLVGYEQFF. In DNA form, the CDR3 reads TGTGCCAGCGGACTAGTGGGCTATGAGCAGTTCTTC.

The chain joins TRBV7-3 to TRBJ2-2, with D tentatively TRBD1 (6 bases). From germline, CDR1 is SGHTA and CDR2 FQGTGA. V was trimmed by 1 base and J by 0 bases, leaving 12 bases between them. The CDR3 extends over 17 amino acids. CDR3 sequence: CASSLSVRGSNTGELFF. In DNA, the CDR3 is TGTGCCAGCAGCTTAAGTGTTAGGGGGTCGAACACCGGGGAGCTGTTTTTT. Full variable domain (remainder filled in from reference TRBV7-3 and TRBJ2-2): GAGVSQTPSNKVTEKGKYVELRCDPISGHTALYWYRQSLGQGPEFLIYFQGTGAADDSGLPNDRFFAVRPEGSVSTLKIQRTERGDSAVYLCASSLSVRGSNTGELFFGEGSRLTVL.

This clonotype has just a few counts. DNA of the CDR3: TGCAGCGTTCGGTCTGGTCCCACCTCCTACGAGCAGTACTTC. It is translated as CSVRSGPTSYEQYF. The rearrangement joins TRBV29-1 to TRBJ2-7; D unresolved. CDR1 is SQVTM, CDR2 ANQGSEA, per germline. V was trimmed by 5 bases and J by 0 bases, leaving 14 bases between them. The CDR3 is 14 residues long.

V and J are TRBV4-1 and TRBJ1-3; a weak D match, TRBD1 (5 bases). V was cut by 3 bases and J by 0 bases, with 21 bases left in between. The CDR3 totals 19 residues. Germline V gene sequence: CDR1 MGHRA, CDR2 YSYEKL. The CDR3: CASSHALDGGASSGNTIYF. The CDR3 DNA reads as TGCGCCAGCAGCCATGCCCTGGATGGAGGGGCGAGCTCTGGAAACACCATATATTTT.

The chain employs TRBV3-1 and TRBJ2-3; D gene uncertain. Germline loops: CDR1 LGHDT, CDR2 YNNKEL (reference sequence). V was clipped by 0 bases and J by 3 bases, with 10 bases between them. The CDR3 totals 15 residues. The CDR3 protein is CASSQDGIRTDTQYF. As DNA, the CDR3 is TGTGCCAGCAGCCAAGATGGTATTAGGACAGATACGCAGTATTTT.

In this sample, this clonotype turned up a few times. J is TRBJ1-1 and V is TRBV12-3 or TRBV12-4; D gene ambiguous. V was cut by 6 bases and J by 7 bases, with 12 bases left in between. CDR3 length: 12 residues. The CDR3 spells CASRRTAGEAFF. CDR3 DNA sequence: TGTGCCAGCAGACGCACGGCGGGTGAAGCTTTCTTT.

This clonotype has only a few counts. This chain joins TRBV7-6 and TRBJ1-1; D unresolved. With 5 bases removed from V and 11 bases from J, the gap between germline ends came to 21 bases. Per the germline V gene, CDR1 is SGHVS and CDR2 is FNYEAQ. This CDR3 is built from 14 residues. CDR3 sequence (DNA): TGTGCCAGCAGCCCGGGAGCGGGCGAAATGGCCGCTTTCTTT. This sequence encodes CASSPGAGEMAAFF.

This sequence joins TRBV7-6 and TRBJ1-1; weak D call: TRBD1 (6 bases). This CDR3 has 15 residues. The V gene lost 5 bases and the J gene lost 3 bases, with 16 bases spanning the gap. CDR1 and CDR2 from the germline V gene are SGHVS and FNYEAQ. This CDR3 reads CASSQTGTGDTEAFF. Here the CDR3 DNA reads TGTGCCAGCAGCCAGACAGGTACCGGCGACACTGAAGCTTTCTTT. Together with reference TRBV7-6 and TRBJ1-1, the CDR3 gives the full variable domain: GAGVSQSPRYKVTKRGQDVALRCDPISGHVSLYWYRQALGQGPEFLTYFNYEAQQDKSGLPNDRFSAERPEGSISTLTIQRTEQRDSAMYRCASSQTGTGDTEAFFGQGTRLTVV.

This clonotype was seen a handful of times. The genes are TRBV7-6 and TRBJ2-2, with D unresolved. Trimming took off 4 bases at V and 3 bases at J, with 15 bases between the two ends. The V gene's germline CDR1 is SGHVS and CDR2 FNYEAQ. This CDR3 comprises 16 residues. The DNA of the CDR3 is TGTGCCAGCAGCTACCGGCGGTCGAGCGACACCGGGGAGCTGTTTTTT. Translating it yields CASSYRRSSDTGELFF.

The chain combines TRBV28 with TRBJ2-1; 14 bases are shared with TRBD2. From germline, CDR1 is MDHEN and CDR2 SYDVKM. CDR3 length equals 17 residues. V lost 6 bases and J lost 3; bases outside the gene matches: 7. In DNA, the CDR3 is TGTGCCAGCAGAGGGACTAGCGGGAGCCCCTACTACAATGAGCAGTTCTTC. Amino acid sequence: CASRGTSGSPYYNEQFF.

This clonotype was observed many times. This sequence joins TRBV7-8 and TRBJ1-5, with D unresolved. V was cut by 7 bases and J by 0 bases, with 13 bases left in between. Germline-derived CDR1 and CDR2 are SGHVS and FQNEAQ. The CDR3 consists of 15 residues. Here the CDR3 DNA reads TGTGCCAGCACTTTAGACGGCCATAGCAATCAGCCCCAGCATTTT. It yields the protein CASTLDGHSNQPQHF.

This clonotype has just a few counts. The V call is TRBV19, the J call TRBJ1-2; 8 bases are shared with TRBD1. The CDR3 loop spans 14 amino acids. The V gene's germline CDR1 is LNHDA and CDR2 SQIVND (reference sequence). Losses at the gene ends were 5 bases for V and 3 bases for J; bases not matched to a gene: 5. In nucleotides, the CDR3 is TGTGCCAGTAGTTACCCGGGACAGGACTATGGCTACACCTTC. Amino acids: CASSYPGQDYGYTF.

In regard to this clonotype: A read error is possible here, since a much larger clone lies one base away. This sequence joins TRBV7-2 and TRBJ1-2; D might be TRBD1 (5 bases). This CDR3 has 12 residues. Germline values: CDR1 SGHTA, CDR2 FQGNSA. CDR3 residues: CASSLARRGYAF. The CDR3 DNA is TGTGCCAGCAGCTTAGCGAGAAGGGGCTACGCCTTC.

The CDR3 is CASRTGDPNSPLHF. DNA of the CDR3: TGTGCCAGTCGCACAGGGGACCCAAATTCACCCCTCCACTTT. This rearrangement joins TRBV19 to TRBJ1-6; 7 bases are shared with TRBD1. Trimming at V came to 8 bases and at J to 7 bases, leaving 8 bases not matched to a gene. The CDR3 loop spans 14 amino acids. Germline assignment: CDR1 LNHDA and CDR2 SQIVND (reference sequence).

This rearrangement joins TRBV7-2 to TRBJ1-6; D is possibly TRBD1 (5 bases). Germline lookup yields CDR1 SGHTA and CDR2 FQGNSA. There are 16 residues in the CDR3. V lost 5 bases to trimming and J lost 7 bases, with 18 bases between them. CDR3 in DNA: TGTGCCAGCAGCCCCCGACGGGACCCACTCAATTCACCCCTCCACTTT. It codes for CASSPRRDPLNSPLHF.

This clonotype came up a few times. V usage is TRBV7-6 and J usage is TRBJ1-4, with 8 bases lining up with TRBD1. The CDR3 is 16 residues long. The junction had 18 bases not matched to a gene; V was cut back by 5 bases and J by 13 bases. CDR1 and CDR2 (germline): SGHVS, FNYEAQ. The CDR3 protein is CASSLNPGTGPGGLFF. CDR3 nucleotides: TGTGCCAGCAGCCTAAACCCCGGGACAGGCCCTGGGGGACTGTTTTTT.

In this sample, this clonotype turned up many times. The chain joins TRBV10-2 to TRBJ1-4, with D maybe TRBD1 (5 bases). The germline V gene has CDR1 WSHSY and CDR2 SAAADI. V was cut by 6 bases and J by 0 bases, with 14 bases left in between. CDR3 size: 16 residues. The CDR3 region has the DNA TGCGCCAGCAGACGGACAAGCCTTGCAACTAATGAAAAACTGTTTTTT. Its protein product is CASRRTSLATNEKLFF.

This sequence joins TRBV24-1 and TRBJ1-2; D gene uncertain. This CDR3 contains 14 residues. Germline assignment: CDR1 KGHDR and CDR2 SFDVKD. V lost 4 bases and J 8 bases, leaving 16 bases between the germline ends. In nucleotides, the CDR3 is TGTGCCACCAGTGACCCCCCAAGAGGGTCGGGCTACACCTTC. Translation gives CATSDPPRGSGYTF.

This clonotype was recorded a few times. The chain uses TRBV7-9 and TRBJ2-5; 9 nucleotides align to TRBD1. Germline loops: CDR1 SEHNR, CDR2 FQNEAQ (reference sequence). The length of the CDR3 is 16 residues. V gave up 2 bases and J gave up 4 bases; unmatched junction bases: 8. CDR3 residues: CASSLWGTGTRETQYF. CDR3 bases: TGTGCCAGCAGCTTATGGGGGACAGGGACGAGAGAGACCCAGTACTTC. Complete variable domain (other parts from reference TRBV7-9 and TRBJ2-5): DTGVSQNPRHKITKRGQNVTFRCDPISEHNRLYWYRQTLGQGPEFLTYFQNEAQLEKSRLLSDRFSAERPKGSFSTLEIQRTEQGDSAMYLCASSLWGTGTRETQYFGPGTRLLVL.

The rearrangement joins TRBV11-2 to TRBJ2-1; TRBD1 aligns across 10 bases. This CDR3 contains 15 residues. Losses at the gene ends were 2 bases for V and 8 bases for J; bases not matched to a gene: 6. Per the germline V gene, CDR1 is SGHAT and CDR2 is FQNNGV. CDR3 region: CASSLRDRGRDEQFF. The CDR3 DNA reads TGTGCCAGCAGCTTAAGGGACAGGGGTCGGGATGAGCAGTTCTTC.

This clonotype was detected only a few times. This chain's CDR3 is CASSLVRGHQPQHF. The DNA of the CDR3 is TGTGCCAGCAGCTTAGTGAGGGGCCATCAGCCCCAGCATTTT. The V gene is TRBV7-2, the J gene TRBJ1-5, with D possibly matching TRBD1 (5 bases). Between the trimmed V and J ends, which lost 1 base and 5 bases, there was a span of 9 bases. Germline CDR1 SGHTA, CDR2 FQGNSA. The CDR3 is 14 amino acids. Looking up the rest from reference TRBV7-2 and TRBJ1-5 gives the full variable domain: GAGVSQSPSNKVTEKGKDVELRCDPISGHTALYWYRQSLGQGLEFLIYFQGNSAPDKSGLPSDRFSAERTGGSVSTLTIQRTQQEDSAVYLCASSLVRGHQPQHFGDGTRLSIL.

This clonotype has only a few counts. The V gene is TRBV24-1, the J gene TRBJ2-7, with 7 bases lining up with TRBD1. Germline CDR1 and CDR2: KGHDR and SFDVKD. V gave up 3 bases and J gave up 6 bases; unmatched junction bases: 1. The CDR3 is made up of 12 amino acids. The CDR3 DNA reads as TGTGCCACCAGTGATACAGGGGCCGAGCAGTACTTC. It yields the protein CATSDTGAEQYF.

V gene TRBV20-1 combines with J gene TRBJ2-1; D unclear. V lost 1 base, J lost 8 bases, and 9 bases lay in between. This CDR3 region has 12 residues. The V gene's germline CDR1 is DFQATT and CDR2 SNEGSKA (reference sequence). The CDR3 reads CSARGPPYEQFF. As DNA, the CDR3 is TGCAGTGCTAGAGGGCCCCCCTATGAGCAGTTCTTC.

This clonotype has just a few counts. In nucleotides, the CDR3 is TGTGCCAGCAGCCCGCAAGCGACAGGGACTGGAAACACCATATATTTT. Translating gives CASSPQATGTGNTIYF. The chain is built from TRBV7-9 and TRBJ1-3; 7 bases line up with TRBD1. With V trimmed by 5 bases and J by 2 bases, 9 bases remained unmatched. The germline CDR1 and CDR2 sequences are SEHNR and FQNEAQ (reference sequence). The CDR3 has 16 residues.